This T cell receptor beta chain comes out of a study of somatic mutations in cytotoxic T cells in rheumatoid arthritis. V was shortened by 2 bases and J by 4 bases, with 14 bases between the two germline ends. The length of the CDR3 is 15 residues. The germline gives CDR1 MDHEN, CDR2 SYDVKM. The repertoire was sequenced with immunoSEQ multiplex PCR; TCRdb's copy has only in-frame clones and lacks some. The data contain more than 15,000 clones, roughly 65% of them singletons. Study results and caveats: In rheumatoid arthritis patients, unlike healthy controls, CD8+ clonality rose with age. The slight TRBV07 underrepresentation in rheumatoid arthritis patients was not adjusted for multiple comparisons.

Regarding this clone: Its matching antigen is unknown.

This chain uses TRBV28 with TRBJ1-2, with a possible D match to TRBD1 (5 bases). This clonotype originated in an adult with rheumatoid arthritis. Sequencing used CD8+ T cells sorted from blood. This CDR3 is CASSLSEGPLYGYTF. CDR3 nucleotides: TGTGCCAGCAGTTTAAGTGAGGGGCCCCTCTATGGCTACACCTTC.